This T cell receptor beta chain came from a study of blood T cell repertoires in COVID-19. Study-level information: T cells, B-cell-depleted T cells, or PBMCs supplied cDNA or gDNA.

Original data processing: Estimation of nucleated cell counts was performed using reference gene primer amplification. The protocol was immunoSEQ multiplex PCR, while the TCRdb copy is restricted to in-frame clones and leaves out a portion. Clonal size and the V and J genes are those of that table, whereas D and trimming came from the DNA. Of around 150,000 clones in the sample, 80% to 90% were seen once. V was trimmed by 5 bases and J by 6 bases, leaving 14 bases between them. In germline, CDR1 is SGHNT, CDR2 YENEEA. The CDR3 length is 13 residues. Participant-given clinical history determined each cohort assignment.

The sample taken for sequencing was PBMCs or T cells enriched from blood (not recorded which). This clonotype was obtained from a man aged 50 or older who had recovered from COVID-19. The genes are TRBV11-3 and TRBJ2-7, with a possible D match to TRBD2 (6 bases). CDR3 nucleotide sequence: TGTGCCAGCAGCCGTACCCTCGGGGGCGAGCAGTACTTC. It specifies CASSRTLGGEQYF. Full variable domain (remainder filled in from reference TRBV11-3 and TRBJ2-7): EAGVVQSPRYKIIEKKQPVAFWCNPISGHNTLYWYLQNLGQGPELLIRYENEEAVDDSQLPKDRFSAERLKGVDSTLKIQPAELGDSAVYLCASSRTLGGEQYFGPGTRLTVT.